One T cell receptor (beta chain) is described in this entry. Its antigen is unidentified. A quantitative 5'-RACE method, one with molecular barcodes, was used to make TCR beta libraries. TCRdb passed the 5' RACE reads through MiXCR, listing each CDR3 protein once. The table lists 700,000 to 1,000,000 distinct CDR3 sequences, over 9.5% of them singletons. The record originates from a study of CD8 T cells in ankylosing spondylitis. Study observations and caveats: Blood from ankylosing spondylitis patients appeared to carry a characteristic roughly 8-variant TCR beta motif.

Per the germline V gene, CDR1 is SGHRS and CDR2 is YFSETQ. CDR3 length: 17 residues. V trimming: 0 bases; J trimming: 2 bases; junction bases outside the gene matches: 10. The rearrangement uses TRBV5-1 and TRBJ2-5, with TRBD1 matching over 7 bases. What was sequenced was blood, either unsorted or a sorted T cell fraction (not recorded which). This receptor was identified in a male donor with ankylosing spondylitis. The CDR3 DNA sequence: TGCGCCAGCAGCTTGGGACTTTCCTCGACAGGGCAAGAGACCCAGTACTTC. Its translation: CASSLGLSSTGQETQYF.